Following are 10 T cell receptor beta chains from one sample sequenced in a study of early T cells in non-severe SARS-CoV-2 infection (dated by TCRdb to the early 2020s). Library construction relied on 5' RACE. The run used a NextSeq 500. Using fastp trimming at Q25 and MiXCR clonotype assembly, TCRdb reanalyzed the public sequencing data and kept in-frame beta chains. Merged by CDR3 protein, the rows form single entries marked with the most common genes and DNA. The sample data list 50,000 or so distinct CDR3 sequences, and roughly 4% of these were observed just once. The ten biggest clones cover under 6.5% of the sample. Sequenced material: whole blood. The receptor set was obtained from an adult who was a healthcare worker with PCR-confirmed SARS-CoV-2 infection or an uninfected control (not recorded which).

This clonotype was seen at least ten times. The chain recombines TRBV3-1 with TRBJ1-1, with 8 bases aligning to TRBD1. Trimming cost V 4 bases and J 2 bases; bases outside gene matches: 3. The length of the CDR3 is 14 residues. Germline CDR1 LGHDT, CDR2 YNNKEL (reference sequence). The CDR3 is CASSLDRANTEAFF. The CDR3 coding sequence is TGTGCCAGCAGCCTGGACAGGGCTAACACTGAAGCTTTCTTT. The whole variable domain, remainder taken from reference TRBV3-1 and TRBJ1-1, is DTAVSQTPKYLVTQMGNDKSIKCEQNLGHDTMYWYKQDSKKFLKIMFSYNNKELIINETVPNRFSPKSPDKAHLNLHINSLELGDSAVYFCASSLDRANTEAFFGQGTRLTVV.

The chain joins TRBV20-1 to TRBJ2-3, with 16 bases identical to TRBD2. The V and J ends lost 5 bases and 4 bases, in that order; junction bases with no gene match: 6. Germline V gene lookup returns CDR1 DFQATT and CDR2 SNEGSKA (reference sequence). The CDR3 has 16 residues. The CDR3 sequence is CSAPGLAGGRADTQYF. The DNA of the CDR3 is TGCAGTGCTCCGGGACTAGCGGGAGGGCGTGCAGATACGCAGTATTTT.

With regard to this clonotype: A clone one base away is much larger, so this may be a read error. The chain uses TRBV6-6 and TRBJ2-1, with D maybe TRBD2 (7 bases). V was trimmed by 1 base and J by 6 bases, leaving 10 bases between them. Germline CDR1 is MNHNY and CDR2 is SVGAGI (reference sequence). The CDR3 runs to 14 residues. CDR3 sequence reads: CASSYYGGANEQFF. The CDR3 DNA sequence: TGTGCCAGCAGTTACTATGGGGGGGCCAATGAGCAGTTCTTC.

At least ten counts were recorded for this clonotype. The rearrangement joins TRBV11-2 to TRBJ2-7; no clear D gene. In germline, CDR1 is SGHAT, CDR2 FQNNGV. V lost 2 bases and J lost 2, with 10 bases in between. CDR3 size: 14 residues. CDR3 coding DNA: TGTGCCAGCAGCTTAATTACCAGGACCTACGAGCAGTACTTC. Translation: CASSLITRTYEQYF. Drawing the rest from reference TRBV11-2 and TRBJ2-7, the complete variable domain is EAGVAQSPRYKIIEKRQSVAFWCNPISGHATLYWYQQILGQGPKLLIQFQNNGVVDDSQLPKDRFSAERLKGVDSTLKIQPAKLEDSAVYLCASSLITRTYEQYFGPGTRLTVT.

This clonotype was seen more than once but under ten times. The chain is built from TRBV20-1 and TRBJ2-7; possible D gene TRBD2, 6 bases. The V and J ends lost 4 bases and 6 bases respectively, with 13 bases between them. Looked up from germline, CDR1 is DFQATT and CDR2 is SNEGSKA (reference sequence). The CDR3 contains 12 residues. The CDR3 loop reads CSATPTSSEQYF. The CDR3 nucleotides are TGCAGTGCTACACCCACTAGCTCCGAGCAGTACTTC.

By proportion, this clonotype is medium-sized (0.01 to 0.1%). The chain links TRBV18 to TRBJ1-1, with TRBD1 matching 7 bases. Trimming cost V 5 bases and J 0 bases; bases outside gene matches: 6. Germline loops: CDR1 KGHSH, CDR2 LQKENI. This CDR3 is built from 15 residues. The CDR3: CASSSGQSMNTEAFF. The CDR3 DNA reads TGTGCCAGCTCATCGGGACAGAGTATGAACACTGAAGCTTTCTTT.

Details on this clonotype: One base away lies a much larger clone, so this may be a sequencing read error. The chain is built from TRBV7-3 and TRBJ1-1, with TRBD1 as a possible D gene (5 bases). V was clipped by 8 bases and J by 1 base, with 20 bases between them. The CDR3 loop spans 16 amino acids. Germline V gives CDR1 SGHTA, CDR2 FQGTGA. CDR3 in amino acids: CASRKLGDVANTEAFF. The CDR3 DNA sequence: TGTGCCAGCCGTAAATTAGGGGATGTGGCGAACACTGAAGCTTTCTTT. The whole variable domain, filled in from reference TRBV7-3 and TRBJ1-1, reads GAGVSQTPSNKVTEKGKYVELRCDPISGHTALYWYRQSLGQGPEFLIYFQGTGAADDSGLPNDRFFAVRPEGSVSTLKIQRTERGDSAVYLCASRKLGDVANTEAFFGQGTRLTVV.

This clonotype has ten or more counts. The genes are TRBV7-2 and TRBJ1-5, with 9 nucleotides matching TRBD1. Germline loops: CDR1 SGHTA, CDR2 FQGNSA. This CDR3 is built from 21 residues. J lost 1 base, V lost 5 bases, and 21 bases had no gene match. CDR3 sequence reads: CASSPLKIWDREAKSNQPQHF. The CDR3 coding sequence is TGTGCCAGCAGCCCCCTAAAGATTTGGGACAGGGAGGCAAAGAGCAATCAGCCCCAGCATTTT.

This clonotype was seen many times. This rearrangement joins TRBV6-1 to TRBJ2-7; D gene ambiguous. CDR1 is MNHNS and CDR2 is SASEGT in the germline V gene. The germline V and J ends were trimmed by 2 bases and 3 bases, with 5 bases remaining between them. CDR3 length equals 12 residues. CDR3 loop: CASSEPGYEQYF. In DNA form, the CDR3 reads TGTGCCAGCAGTGAACCGGGCTACGAGCAGTACTTC.

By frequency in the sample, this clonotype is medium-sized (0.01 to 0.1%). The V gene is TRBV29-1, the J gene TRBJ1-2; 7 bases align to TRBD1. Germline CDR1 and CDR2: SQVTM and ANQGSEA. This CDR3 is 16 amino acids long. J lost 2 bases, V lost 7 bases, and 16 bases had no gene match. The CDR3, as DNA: TGCAGCGCCGACGGTCAGGCTTTGACAGGGAACTATGGCTACACCTTC. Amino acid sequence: CSADGQALTGNYGYTF.